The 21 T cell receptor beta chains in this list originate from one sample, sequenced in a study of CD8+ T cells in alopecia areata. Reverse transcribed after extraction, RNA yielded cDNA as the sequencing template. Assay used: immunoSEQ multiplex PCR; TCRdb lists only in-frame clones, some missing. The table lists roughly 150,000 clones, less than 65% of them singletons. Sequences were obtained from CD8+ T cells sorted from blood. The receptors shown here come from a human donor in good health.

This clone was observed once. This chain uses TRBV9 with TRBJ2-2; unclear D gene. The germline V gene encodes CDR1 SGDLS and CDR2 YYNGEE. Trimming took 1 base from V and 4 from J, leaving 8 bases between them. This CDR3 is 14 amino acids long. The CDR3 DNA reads TGTGCCAGCAGCGTATTAAGTGGCACCGGGGAGCTGTTTTTT. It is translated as CASSVLSGTGELFF.

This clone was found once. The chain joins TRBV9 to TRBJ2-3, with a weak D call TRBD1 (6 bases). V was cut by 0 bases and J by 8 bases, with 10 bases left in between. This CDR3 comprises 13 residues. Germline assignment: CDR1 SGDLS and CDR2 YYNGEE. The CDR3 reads CASSVGQAATQYF. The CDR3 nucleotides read TGTGCCAGCAGCGTAGGACAGGCAGCTACGCAGTATTTT.

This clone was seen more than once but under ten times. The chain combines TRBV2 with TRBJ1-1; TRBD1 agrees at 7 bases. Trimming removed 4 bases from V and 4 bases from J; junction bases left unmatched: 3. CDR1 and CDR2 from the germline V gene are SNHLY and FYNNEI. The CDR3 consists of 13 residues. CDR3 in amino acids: CASSGRQGTEAFF. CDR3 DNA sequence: TGTGCCAGCAGTGGGAGACAGGGCACTGAAGCTTTCTTT.

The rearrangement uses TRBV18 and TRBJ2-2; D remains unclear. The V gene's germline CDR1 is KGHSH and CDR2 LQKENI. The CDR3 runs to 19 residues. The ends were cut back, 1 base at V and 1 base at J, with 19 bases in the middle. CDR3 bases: TGTGCCAGCTCACCACTGAGGCGAAGGATGAGACAGAACACCGGGGAGCTGTTTTTT. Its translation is CASSPLRRRMRQNTGELFF.

The CDR3 coding sequence is TGTGCCAGCAGCGAAGCGGGGGATAGCACAGATACGCAGTATTTT. It codes for CASSEAGDSTDTQYF. The chain uses TRBV25-1 and TRBJ2-3, with TRBD2 identical over 8 bases. The V and J ends lost 6 bases and 0 bases, in that order; junction bases with no gene match: 5. The CDR3 has 15 residues. Germline V gene sequence: CDR1 MGHDK, CDR2 SYGVNS.

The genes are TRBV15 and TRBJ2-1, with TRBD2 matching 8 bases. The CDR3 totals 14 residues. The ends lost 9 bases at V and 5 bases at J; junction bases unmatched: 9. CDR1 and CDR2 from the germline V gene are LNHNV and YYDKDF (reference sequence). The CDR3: CATGTTGGNNEQFF. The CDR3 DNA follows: TGTGCCACTGGAACGACGGGAGGGAACAATGAGCAGTTCTTC.

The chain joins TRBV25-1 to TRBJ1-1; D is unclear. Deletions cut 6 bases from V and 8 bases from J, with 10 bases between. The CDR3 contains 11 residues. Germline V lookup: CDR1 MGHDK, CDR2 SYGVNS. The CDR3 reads CASSPGIEAFF. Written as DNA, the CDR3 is TGTGCCAGCAGCCCGGGAATCGAAGCTTTCTTT.

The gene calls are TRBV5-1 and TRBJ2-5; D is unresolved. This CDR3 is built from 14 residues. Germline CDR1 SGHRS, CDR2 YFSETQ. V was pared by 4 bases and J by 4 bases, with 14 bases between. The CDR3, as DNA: TGCGCCAGCAGCGTAACAATAATAGGAGAGACCCAGTACTTC. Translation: CASSVTIIGETQYF.

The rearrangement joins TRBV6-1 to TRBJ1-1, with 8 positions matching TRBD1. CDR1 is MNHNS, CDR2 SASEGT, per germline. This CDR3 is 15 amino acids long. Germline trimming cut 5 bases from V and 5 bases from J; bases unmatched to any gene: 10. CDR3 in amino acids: CASSISDRGPTEAFF. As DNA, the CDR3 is TGTGCCAGCAGTATAAGTGACAGGGGACCGACTGAAGCTTTCTTT.

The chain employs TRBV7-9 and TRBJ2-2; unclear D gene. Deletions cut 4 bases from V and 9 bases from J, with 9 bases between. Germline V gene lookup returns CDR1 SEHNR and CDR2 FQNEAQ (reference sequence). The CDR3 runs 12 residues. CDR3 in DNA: TGTGCCAGCAGCTCGTTAACGCGGGAGCTGTTTTTT. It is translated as CASSSLTRELFF. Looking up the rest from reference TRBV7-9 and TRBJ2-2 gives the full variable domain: DTGVSQNPRHKITKRGQNVTFRCDPISEHNRLYWYRQTLGQGPEFLTYFQNEAQLEKSRLLSDRFSAERPKGSFSTLEIQRTEQGDSAMYLCASSSLTRELFFGEGSRLTVL.

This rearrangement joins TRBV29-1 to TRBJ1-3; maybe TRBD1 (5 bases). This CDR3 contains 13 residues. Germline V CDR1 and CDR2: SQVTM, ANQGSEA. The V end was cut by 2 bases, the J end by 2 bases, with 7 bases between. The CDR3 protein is CSVERRAGNTIYF. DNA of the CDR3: TGCAGCGTTGAACGCAGGGCTGGAAACACCATATATTTT.

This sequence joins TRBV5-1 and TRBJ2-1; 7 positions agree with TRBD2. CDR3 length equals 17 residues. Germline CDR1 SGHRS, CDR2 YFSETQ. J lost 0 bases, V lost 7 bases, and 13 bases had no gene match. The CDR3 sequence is CASGYSGSVSSYNEQFF. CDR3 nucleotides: TGCGCCAGCGGTTATAGCGGGTCTGTGAGCTCCTACAATGAGCAGTTCTTC.

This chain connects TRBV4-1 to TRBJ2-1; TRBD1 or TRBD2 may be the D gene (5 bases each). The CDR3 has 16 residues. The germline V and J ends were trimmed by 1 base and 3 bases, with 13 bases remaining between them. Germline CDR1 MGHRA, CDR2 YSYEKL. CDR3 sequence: CASSQGPGTFYNEQFF. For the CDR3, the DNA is TGCGCCAGCAGCCAAGGTCCAGGGACGTTCTACAATGAGCAGTTCTTC.

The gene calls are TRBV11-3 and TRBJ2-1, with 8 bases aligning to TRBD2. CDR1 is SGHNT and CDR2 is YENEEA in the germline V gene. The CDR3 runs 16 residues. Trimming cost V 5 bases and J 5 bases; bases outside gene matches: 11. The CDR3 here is CASSPEGTGGDNEQFF. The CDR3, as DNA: TGTGCCAGCAGCCCCGAGGGAACGGGAGGGGACAATGAGCAGTTCTTC.

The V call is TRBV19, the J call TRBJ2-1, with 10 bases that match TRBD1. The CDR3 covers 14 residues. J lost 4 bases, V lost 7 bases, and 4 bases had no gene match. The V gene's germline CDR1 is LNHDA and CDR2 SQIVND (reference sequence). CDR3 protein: CASTRTGGYNEQFF. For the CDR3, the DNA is TGTGCCAGTACGAGGACAGGGGGTTACAATGAGCAGTTCTTC.

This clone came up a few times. The CDR3, as DNA: TGTGCCAGCATTTCGACTAGCGGGAGCGGTGAGACCCAGTACTTC. This encodes CASISTSGSGETQYF. This chain links TRBV25-1 with TRBJ2-5; 12 nucleotides line up with TRBD2. Germline CDR1 is MGHDK and CDR2 is SYGVNS. The CDR3 is 15 amino acids. V lost 7 bases to trimming and J lost 5 bases; unmatched junction nucleotides: 8. The whole variable domain, filled in from reference TRBV25-1 and TRBJ2-5, reads EADIYQTPRYLVIGTGKKITLECSQTMGHDKMYWYQQDPGMELHLIHYSYGVNSTEKGDLSSESTVSRIRTEHFPLTLESARPSHTSQYLCASISTSGSGETQYFGPGTRLLVL.

The CDR3 region has the DNA TGCGCCAGCAGCTTGGGTGGGGTGAATGAGCAGTTCTTC. Translation gives CASSLGGVNEQFF. The rearrangement links TRBV5-1 to TRBJ2-1; D remains unclear. CDR1 SGHRS and CDR2 YFSETQ come from the germline V gene. CDR3 length: 13 residues. The V and J ends lost 0 bases and 7 bases respectively, with 8 bases between them.

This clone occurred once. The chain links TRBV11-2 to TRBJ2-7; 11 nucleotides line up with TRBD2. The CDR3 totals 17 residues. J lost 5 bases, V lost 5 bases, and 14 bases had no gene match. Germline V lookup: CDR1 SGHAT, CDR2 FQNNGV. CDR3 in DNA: TGTGCCAGCAGCGGTCTTTCTAGCGGGAGGATTCCAGACGAGCAGTACTTC. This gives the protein CASSGLSSGRIPDEQYF. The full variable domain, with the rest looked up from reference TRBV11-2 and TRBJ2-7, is EAGVAQSPRYKIIEKRQSVAFWCNPISGHATLYWYQQILGQGPKLLIQFQNNGVVDDSQLPKDRFSAERLKGVDSTLKIQPAKLEDSAVYLCASSGLSSGRIPDEQYFGPGTRLTVT.

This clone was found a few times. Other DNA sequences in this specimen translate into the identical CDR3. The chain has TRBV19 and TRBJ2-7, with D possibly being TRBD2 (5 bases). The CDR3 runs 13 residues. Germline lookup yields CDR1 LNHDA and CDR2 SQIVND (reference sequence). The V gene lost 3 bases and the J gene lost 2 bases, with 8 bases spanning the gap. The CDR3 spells CASSIGLAYEQYF. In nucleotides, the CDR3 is TGTGCCAGTAGTATCGGACTGGCCTACGAGCAGTACTTC.

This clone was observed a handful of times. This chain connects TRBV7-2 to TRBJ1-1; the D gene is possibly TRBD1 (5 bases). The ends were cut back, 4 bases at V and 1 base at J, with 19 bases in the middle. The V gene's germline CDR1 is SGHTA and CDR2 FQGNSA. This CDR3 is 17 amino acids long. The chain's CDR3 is CASSSPLGAGWNTEAFF. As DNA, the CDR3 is TGTGCCAGCAGCTCCCCACTTGGGGCAGGATGGAACACTGAAGCTTTCTTT.

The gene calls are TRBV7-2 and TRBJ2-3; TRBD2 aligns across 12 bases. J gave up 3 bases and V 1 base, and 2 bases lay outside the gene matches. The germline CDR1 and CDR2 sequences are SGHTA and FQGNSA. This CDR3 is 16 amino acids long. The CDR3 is CASSLGLAGGTDTQYF. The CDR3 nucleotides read TGTGCCAGCAGCTTAGGCCTAGCGGGAGGGACAGATACGCAGTATTTT.